Following are 16 T cell receptor beta chains from one sample sequenced in a study of blood T cell repertoires in COVID-19. Sequencing used immunoSEQ multiplex PCR; TCRdb keeps in-frame clones, though not all of them. The top ten hold around 8% of the sample, which has over 400,000 clones, roughly nine tenths seen once. Material for sequencing was PBMCs or T cells enriched from blood (not recorded which). Source of these receptors: a woman between 55 and 75 years old who had recovered from COVID-19.

The J gene is TRBJ1-2, the V gene TRBV6-5; 7 bases fit TRBD1. The CDR3 is 15 amino acids. The germline CDR1 and CDR2 sequences are MNHEY and SVGAGI. With 5 bases clipped from V and 4 bases from J, the junction kept 10 bases outside the gene matches. The CDR3 loop is CASSSDGQDPYGYTF. CDR3 DNA: TGTGCCAGCAGTAGCGACGGACAGGACCCCTATGGCTACACCTTC.

In this sample, this clone turned up once. This rearrangement joins TRBV18 to TRBJ1-2, with D unclear. CDR3 length equals 13 residues. V gave up 6 bases and J gave up 3 bases, with 11 bases separating them. The germline CDR1 and CDR2 sequences are KGHSH and LQKENI. The CDR3 reads CASSNDEDYGYTF. CDR3 sequence (DNA): TGTGCCAGCTCCAATGACGAGGACTATGGCTACACCTTC.

The chain joins TRBV27 to TRBJ2-3, with D possibly matching TRBD2 (6 bases). CDR1 is MNHEY, CDR2 SMNVEV, per germline (reference sequence). This CDR3 is 15 amino acids long. Trimming removed 5 bases from V and 4 bases from J, with 16 bases in between. CDR3 residues: CASSLRGWGADTQYF. Here the CDR3 DNA reads TGTGCCAGCAGTCTCCGTGGGTGGGGGGCAGATACGCAGTATTTT.

The rearrangement joins TRBV5-1 to TRBJ2-2, with a weak D call TRBD1 (5 bases). V dropped 6 bases and J dropped 7 bases, with 25 bases sitting between them. The CDR3 sequence is 17 residues long. Germline-derived CDR1 and CDR2 are SGHRS and YFSETQ. CDR3 sequence: CASTLSTATASGGELFF. The CDR3 bases are TGCGCCAGCACCCTCTCGACAGCGACGGCCTCAGGCGGGGAGCTGTTTTTT. Full variable domain (rest looked up from reference TRBV5-1 and TRBJ2-2): KAGVTQTPRYLIKTRGQQVTLSCSPISGHRSVSWYQQTPGQGLQFLFEYFSETQRNKGNFPGRFSGRQFSNSRSEMNVSTLELGDSALYLCASTLSTATASGGELFFGEGSRLTVL.

J is TRBJ2-2 and V is TRBV4-1; a possible D gene is TRBD2 (5 bases). The CDR3 length is 15 residues. V lost 1 base, J lost 4 bases, and 10 bases lay in between. CDR1 and CDR2 from the germline V gene are MGHRA and YSYEKL. The CDR3 sequence is CASSQGLGSTGELFF. DNA of the CDR3: TGCGCCAGCAGCCAAGGCTTAGGGAGCACCGGGGAGCTGTTTTTT.

A few counts support this clone. This chain's CDR3 is CASSRASGQGRGAFF. CDR3 DNA: TGTGCCAGCAGCCGCGCCTCGGGACAGGGTAGAGGAGCTTTCTTT. The chain links TRBV11-2 to TRBJ1-1; 9 bases fit TRBD1. V lost 5 bases and J lost 10; bases outside the gene matches: 14. There are 15 residues in the CDR3. Per the germline V gene, CDR1 is SGHAT and CDR2 is FQNNGV.

The CDR3 loop reads CASSPNLQGAGEKLFF. As DNA, the CDR3 is TGTGCCAGCAGCCCCAACCTCCAGGGGGCGGGTGAAAAACTGTTTTTT. V is TRBV9 and J is TRBJ1-4; 8 nucleotides line up with TRBD1. This CDR3 is built from 16 residues. Losses at the gene ends were 4 bases for V and 7 bases for J; bases not matched to a gene: 12. Per the germline V gene, CDR1 is SGDLS and CDR2 is YYNGEE. Full variable domain (outside the CDR3, taken from reference TRBV9 and TRBJ1-4): DSGVTQTPKHLITATGQRVTLRCSPRSGDLSVYWYQQSLDQGLQFLIQYYNGEERAKGNILERFSAQQFPDLHSELNLSSLELGDSALYFCASSPNLQGAGEKLFFGSGTQLSVL.

V and J are TRBV3-1 (or the pseudogene TRBV3-2) and TRBJ1-6, with no clear D. Trimming cost V 1 base and J 10 bases, with 14 bases left between them. Germline V gene lookup returns CDR1 LGHDT and CDR2 YNNKEL (reference sequence). The CDR3 extends over 15 amino acids. The CDR3 sequence is CASSQGAGLGSPLHF. As DNA, the CDR3 is TGTGCCAGCAGCCAAGGAGCGGGTTTGGGGTCACCCCTCCACTTT.

CDR3 residues: CASTKSQGPHNEQFF. CDR3 DNA sequence: TGTGCCAGTACAAAATCACAGGGGCCCCACAATGAGCAGTTCTTC. The V and J genes are TRBV19 and TRBJ2-1, with TRBD1 identical over 7 bases. This CDR3 is 15 amino acids long. The V and J ends lost 7 bases and 5 bases, in that order; junction bases with no gene match: 11. Germline V gives CDR1 LNHDA, CDR2 SQIVND (reference sequence).

The chain joins TRBV30 to TRBJ2-5; D is uncertain. The CDR3 spans 13 residues. Trimming removed 3 bases at V and 0 bases at J, with 8 bases between. Germline V lookup: CDR1 GTSNPN, CDR2 SVGIG (reference sequence). The DNA of the CDR3 is TGTGCCTGGAGGCGGTGGAACCAAGAGACCCAGTACTTC. Translation: CAWRRWNQETQYF. The full variable domain, rest sourced from reference TRBV30 and TRBJ2-5, is SQTIHQWPATLVQPVGSPLSLECTVEGTSNPNLYWYRQAAGRGLQLLFYSVGIGQISSEVPQNLSASRPQDRQFILSSKKLLLSDSGFYLCAWRRWNQETQYFGPGTRLLVL.

The chain employs TRBV6-5 and TRBJ2-5, with TRBD2 identical over 7 bases. There are 12 residues in the CDR3. The V gene end was trimmed by 9 bases and the J gene end by 5 bases; junction bases not matched to a gene: 6. Per the germline V gene, CDR1 is MNHEY and CDR2 is SVGAGI. The CDR3 coding sequence is TGTGCCAGTACTAGCGTATGGGAGACCCAGTACTTC. It specifies CASTSVWETQYF.

This clone has a single count. This sequence joins TRBV3-1 (or the pseudogene TRBV3-2) and TRBJ2-3, with TRBD2 as a possible D gene (5 bases). The CDR3 has 14 amino acids. With 1 base removed from V and 2 bases from J, the gap between germline ends came to 7 bases. The germline V gene encodes CDR1 LGHDT and CDR2 YNNKEL (reference sequence). The CDR3, as DNA: TGTGCCAGCAGCCAAGCGGGGTTCACAGATACGCAGTATTTT. Amino acid sequence: CASSQAGFTDTQYF.

This rearrangement joins TRBV5-5 to TRBJ1-5; D unresolved. The ends were cut back, 0 bases at V and 5 bases at J, with 3 bases in the middle. From germline, CDR1 is SGHKS and CDR2 YYEKEE (reference sequence). The CDR3 spans 12 residues. The CDR3 is CASSLADQPQHF. CDR3 DNA: TGTGCCAGCAGCTTGGCAGATCAGCCCCAGCATTTT.

The CDR3 sequence: CASSPLRDKVSRRAGYTF. DNA for the CDR3: TGCGCCAGCAGTCCGCTTAGGGACAAGGTTTCTCGAAGGGCTGGCTACACCTTC. The chain combines TRBV23-1 with TRBJ1-2, with D possibly matching TRBD1 (6 bases). TRBV23-1 carries the ORF label, with uncertain function. The CDR3 covers 18 residues. V lost 4 bases and J lost 7, with 28 bases in between.

The CDR3 protein is CASSQGGETYGYTF. As DNA, the CDR3 is TGTGCCAGCAGCCAAGGGGGGGAAACCTATGGCTACACCTTC. This chain connects TRBV3-1 (or the pseudogene TRBV3-2) to TRBJ1-2; D is possibly TRBD1 (5 bases). The germline CDR1 and CDR2 sequences are LGHDT and YNNKEL (reference sequence). V lost 1 base, J lost 4 bases, and 10 bases lay in between. CDR3 length equals 14 residues.

The chain uses TRBV12-3 or TRBV12-4 and TRBJ1-5, with 8 nucleotides matching TRBD1. V shed 5 bases and J 7 bases; nucleotides not matched to a gene: 4. This CDR3 comprises 13 residues. CDR3 DNA sequence: TGTGCCAGCAGTCACGACAGGGGACAGCCCCAGCATTTT. Translation gives CASSHDRGQPQHF.